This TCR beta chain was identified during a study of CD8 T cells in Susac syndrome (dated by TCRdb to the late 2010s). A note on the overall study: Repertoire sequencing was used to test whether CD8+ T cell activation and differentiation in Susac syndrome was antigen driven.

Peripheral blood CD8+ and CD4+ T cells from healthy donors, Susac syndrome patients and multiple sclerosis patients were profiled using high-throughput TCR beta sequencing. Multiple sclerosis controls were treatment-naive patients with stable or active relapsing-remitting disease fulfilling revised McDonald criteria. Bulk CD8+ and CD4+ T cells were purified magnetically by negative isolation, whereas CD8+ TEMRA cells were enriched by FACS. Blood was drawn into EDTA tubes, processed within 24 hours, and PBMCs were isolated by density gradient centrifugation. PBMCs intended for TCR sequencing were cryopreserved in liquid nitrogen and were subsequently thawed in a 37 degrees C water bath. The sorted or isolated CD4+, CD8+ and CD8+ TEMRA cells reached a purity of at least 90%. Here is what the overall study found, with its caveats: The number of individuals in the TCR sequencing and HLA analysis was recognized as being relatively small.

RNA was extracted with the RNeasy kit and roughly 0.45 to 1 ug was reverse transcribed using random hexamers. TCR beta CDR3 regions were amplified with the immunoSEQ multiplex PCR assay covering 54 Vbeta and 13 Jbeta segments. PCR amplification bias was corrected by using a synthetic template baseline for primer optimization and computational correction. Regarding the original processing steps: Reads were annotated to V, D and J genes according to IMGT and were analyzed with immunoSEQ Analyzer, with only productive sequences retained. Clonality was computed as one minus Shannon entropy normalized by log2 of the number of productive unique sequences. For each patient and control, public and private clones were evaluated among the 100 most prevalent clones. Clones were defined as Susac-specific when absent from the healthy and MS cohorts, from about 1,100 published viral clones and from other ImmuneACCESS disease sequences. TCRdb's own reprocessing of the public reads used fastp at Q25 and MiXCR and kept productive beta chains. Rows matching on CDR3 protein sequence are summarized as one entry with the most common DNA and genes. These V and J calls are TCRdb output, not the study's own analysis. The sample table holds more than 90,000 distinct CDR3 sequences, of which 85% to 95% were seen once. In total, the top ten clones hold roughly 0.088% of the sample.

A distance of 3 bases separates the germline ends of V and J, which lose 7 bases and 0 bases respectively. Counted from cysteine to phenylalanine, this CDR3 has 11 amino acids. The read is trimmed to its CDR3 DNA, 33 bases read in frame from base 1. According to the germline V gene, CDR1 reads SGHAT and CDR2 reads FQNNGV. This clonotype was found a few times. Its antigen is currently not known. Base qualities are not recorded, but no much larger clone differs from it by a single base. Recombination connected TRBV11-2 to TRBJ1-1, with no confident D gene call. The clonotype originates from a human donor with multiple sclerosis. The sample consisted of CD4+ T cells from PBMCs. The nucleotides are TGTGCCAGCACCCTGAACACTGAAGCTTTCTTT. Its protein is CASTLNTEAFF.